The table lists the clone carrying this T cell receptor (beta chain) with many counts. The data were taken from a study of human T cells and chemical hapten exposure. As for the study in general: Per-sample TCR yield variability stemmed mainly from small pooled library volume differences.

CDR3 length: 16 residues. After removal of 7 bases from V and 5 bases from J, the junction contained 11 bases not matched to a gene. Germline-derived CDR1 and CDR2 are SEHNR and FQNEAQ (reference sequence). The time point is: healthy volunteer bleed at 2 weeks. Total RNA was isolated from whole blood that had not been fractionated. Using its own MiXCR run on the RACE reads, TCRdb lists one record per CDR3 protein. Of about 130,000 distinct CDR3 sequences listed, around 8.3% were seen once; the top ten hold roughly 2%. The TCR originated in a male donor in good health. Some clones in this sample may be carry-over from other donors' samples. The specimen sequenced was whole blood. V gene TRBV7-9 combines with J gene TRBJ2-1; 10 positions agree with TRBD2. CDR3 protein: CASKGGAGGENNEQFF. The CDR3 DNA sequence: TGTGCCAGCAAAGGAGGAGCGGGAGGGGAGAACAATGAGCAGTTCTTC.